The rows below give T cell receptor beta chains drawn from one sample of a study of OX40 agonist ivuxolimab in advanced cancers. Produced via immunoSEQ multiplex PCR; TCRdb's table is partial and in-frame only. The sample lists tens of thousands of clones, just over 85% seen once, with less than 3.5% in the top ten. Here the sequenced sample was CD4+ or CD8+ T cells sorted from blood, taken in a trial of the OX40 agonist ivuxolimab. These receptors came from an adult with an advanced solid tumor such as melanoma, head and neck, liver or kidney cancer. Both conserved end residues are part of each CDR3. Fields, in order: CDR3 protein, V gene, J gene.

CDR3 protein: CASTTKETQYF
V gene: TRBV2
J gene: TRBJ2-5

CDR3 protein: CASSLGGGGYTF
V gene: TRBV7-2
J gene: TRBJ1-2

CDR3 protein: CASSSQSLWTEETQYF
V gene: TRBV7-2
J gene: TRBJ2-5

CDR3 protein: CASTRGGSISGNTIYF
V gene: TRBV7-2
J gene: TRBJ1-3

CDR3 protein: CASSQGGLDSPLHF
V gene: TRBV14
J gene: TRBJ1-6

CDR3 protein: CASSQTSSLSNEQFF
V gene: TRBV6-5
J gene: TRBJ2-1

CDR3 protein: CASSLSASNQPQHF
V gene: TRBV27
J gene: TRBJ1-5

CDR3 protein: CASSPLAGTHEQFF
V gene: TRBV11-2
J gene: TRBJ2-1

CDR3 protein: CASSLAVTEAGEAFF
V gene: TRBV5-1
J gene: TRBJ1-1

CDR3 protein: CASSPGRQGGEKLFF
V gene: TRBV7-9
J gene: TRBJ1-4

CDR3 protein: CASSSGTSKNEQYF
V gene: TRBV7-6
J gene: TRBJ2-7

CDR3 protein: CASSLLGTGVGTEAFF
V gene: TRBV27
J gene: TRBJ1-1

CDR3 protein: CASSYGLAGVNEQFF
V gene: TRBV5-1
J gene: TRBJ2-1

CDR3 protein: CASRPQGMENTIYF
V gene: TRBV6-6
J gene: TRBJ1-3

CDR3 protein: CASSPRISGSETQYF
V gene: TRBV18
J gene: TRBJ2-5

CDR3 protein: CASSSGTSGRENEQFF
V gene: TRBV7-9
J gene: TRBJ2-1

CDR3 protein: CASSRGASTDTQYF
V gene: TRBV5-4
J gene: TRBJ2-3

CDR3 protein: CASSLPQGAGYEKLFF
V gene: TRBV28
J gene: TRBJ1-4

CDR3 protein: CASSYGGGEQYF
V gene: TRBV6-6
J gene: TRBJ2-7

CDR3 protein: CASSITGLSMNTEAFF
V gene: TRBV5-6
J gene: TRBJ1-1

CDR3 protein: CASRSPGLPRQYF
V gene: TRBV13
J gene: TRBJ2-3

CDR3 protein: CASSVGGGGDNEQFF
V gene: TRBV9
J gene: TRBJ2-1

CDR3 protein: CASTSQTTDTDTQYF
V gene: TRBV28
J gene: TRBJ2-3

CDR3 protein: CASSISTDTQYF
V gene: TRBV19
J gene: TRBJ2-3

CDR3 protein: CASSPRQDHETQYF
V gene: TRBV7-8
J gene: TRBJ2-5

CDR3 protein: CASSFGRTSGEVGELFF
V gene: TRBV5-1
J gene: TRBJ2-2

CDR3 protein: CASSYSTGRYSPLHF
V gene: TRBV6-6
J gene: TRBJ1-6

CDR3 protein: CASRGRGQVEQYF
V gene: TRBV27
J gene: TRBJ2-7

CDR3 protein: CASSLLQIANTGELFF
V gene: TRBV5-1
J gene: TRBJ2-2

CDR3 protein: CASSLTRNTEAFF
V gene: TRBV11-3
J gene: TRBJ1-1

CDR3 protein: CASSQDWTGGREQYF
V gene: TRBV4-2
J gene: TRBJ2-7

CDR3 protein: CASSGGSGRPTNF
V gene: TRBV10-1
J gene: TRBJ2-7

CDR3 protein: CASSPHFPGVDGELFF
V gene: TRBV7-2
J gene: TRBJ2-2

CDR3 protein: CAWSFSGGETDTQYF
V gene: TRBV30
J gene: TRBJ2-3

CDR3 protein: CASSLGSVMWEKLFF
V gene: TRBV28
J gene: TRBJ1-4

CDR3 protein: CASSDDRGDTEAFF
V gene: TRBV6-1
J gene: TRBJ1-1

CDR3 protein: CASTPGGRGAFF
V gene: TRBV21-1
J gene: TRBJ1-1

CDR3 protein: CASSVQASTDTQYF
V gene: TRBV6-1
J gene: TRBJ2-3

CDR3 protein: CASSLRGPGANVLTF
V gene: TRBV28
J gene: TRBJ2-6

CDR3 protein: CASSLVPGTAKNIQYF
V gene: TRBV7-2
J gene: TRBJ2-4

CDR3 protein: CASTSVAGGHSSYNEQFF
V gene: TRBV10-1
J gene: TRBJ2-1

CDR3 protein: CASSLGGDIWGSTYEQYF
V gene: TRBV11-3
J gene: TRBJ2-7

CDR3 protein: CASSPEGPRFEQYF
V gene: TRBV18
J gene: TRBJ2-7

CDR3 protein: CASSPGENYGYTF
V gene: TRBV19
J gene: TRBJ1-2

CDR3 protein: CASSIGTANYGYTF
V gene: TRBV7-9
J gene: TRBJ1-2

CDR3 protein: CASSSNSGGADTQYF
V gene: TRBV7-2
J gene: TRBJ2-3

CDR3 protein: CASRTRDRGFNEKLFF
V gene: TRBV19
J gene: TRBJ1-4

CDR3 protein: CASSPEGLAVTDTQYF
V gene: TRBV18
J gene: TRBJ2-3

CDR3 protein: CAWGTVPNEKLFF
V gene: TRBV30
J gene: TRBJ1-4

CDR3 protein: CASSQDLRQGNYEQFF
V gene: TRBV4-3
J gene: TRBJ2-1

CDR3 protein: CASSLSDPGQGGDTQYF
V gene: TRBV5-1
J gene: TRBJ2-3

CDR3 protein: CASSQDSSYEQYF
V gene: TRBV11-2
J gene: TRBJ2-7

CDR3 protein: CASSLWASGNNEQFF
V gene: TRBV5-6
J gene: TRBJ2-1

CDR3 protein: CASSQAQEETQYF
V gene: TRBV7-7
J gene: TRBJ2-5

CDR3 protein: CASSQGGLGQPQHF
V gene: TRBV14
J gene: TRBJ1-5

CDR3 protein: CASSLGVQLAKNIQYF
V gene: TRBV11-3
J gene: TRBJ2-4

CDR3 protein: CASTQGRDRGFYEQYF
V gene: TRBV6-8
J gene: TRBJ2-7